This TCR beta chain was retrieved from a study of identical twins. Regarding the study as a whole: Invariant MAIT and iNKT cells may have partly biased zero-insertion analyses. Not following the same donors, the study drew its conclusions from cross-sectional statistical analysis. Less excess twin sharing appeared in beta out-of-frame sequences.

Only healthy Caucasians were included as donors. Germline V gives CDR1 LGHDT, CDR2 YNNKEL (reference sequence). This CDR3 contains 12 residues. V lost 2 bases, J lost 6 bases, and 8 bases lay in between. Regarding this clonotype: Its antigen is unidentified.

TCRdb reprocessed the 5' RACE reads with MiXCR, giving one entry per CDR3 protein. This table has about 490,000 distinct CDR3 sequences, around 15% appearing once. These data also featured in a second study, about yellow fever vaccine responses in identical twins.

This sequence joins TRBV3-1 and TRBJ2-7; weak D call: TRBD2 (5 bases). Sample: CD4+ T cells sorted from blood. This sequence was found in a woman under 30 in good health. CDR3 residues: CASSQKEVEQYF. CDR3 sequence (DNA): TGTGCCAGCAGCCAAAAGGAGGTCGAGCAGTACTTC.